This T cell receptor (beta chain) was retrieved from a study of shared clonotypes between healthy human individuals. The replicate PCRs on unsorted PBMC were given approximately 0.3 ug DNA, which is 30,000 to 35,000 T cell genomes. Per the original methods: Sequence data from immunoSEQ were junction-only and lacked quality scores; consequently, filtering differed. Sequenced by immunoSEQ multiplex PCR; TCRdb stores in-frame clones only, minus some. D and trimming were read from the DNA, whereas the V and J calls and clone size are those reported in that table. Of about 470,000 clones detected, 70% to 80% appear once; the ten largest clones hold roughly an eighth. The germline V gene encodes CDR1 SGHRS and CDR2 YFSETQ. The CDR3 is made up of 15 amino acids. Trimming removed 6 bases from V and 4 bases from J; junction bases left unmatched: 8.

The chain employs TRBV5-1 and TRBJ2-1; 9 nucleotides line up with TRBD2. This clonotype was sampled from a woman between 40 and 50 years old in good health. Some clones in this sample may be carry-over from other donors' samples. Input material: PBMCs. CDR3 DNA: TGCGCCAGCACGTTAGCGGGAGTCGGATACAATGAGCAGTTCTTC. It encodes CASTLAGVGYNEQFF.